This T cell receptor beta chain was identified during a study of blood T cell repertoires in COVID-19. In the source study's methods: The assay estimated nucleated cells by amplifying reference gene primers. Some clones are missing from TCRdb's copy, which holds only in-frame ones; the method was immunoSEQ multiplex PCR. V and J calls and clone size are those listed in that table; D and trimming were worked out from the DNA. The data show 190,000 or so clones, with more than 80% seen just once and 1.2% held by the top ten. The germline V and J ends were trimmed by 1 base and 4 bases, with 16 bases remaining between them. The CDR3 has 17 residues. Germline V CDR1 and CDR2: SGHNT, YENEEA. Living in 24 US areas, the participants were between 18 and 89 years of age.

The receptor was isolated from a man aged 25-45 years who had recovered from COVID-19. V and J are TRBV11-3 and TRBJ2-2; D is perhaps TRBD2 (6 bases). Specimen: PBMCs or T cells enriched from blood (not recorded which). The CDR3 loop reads CASSLGLTGAATGELFF. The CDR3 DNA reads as TGTGCCAGCAGCTTAGGGTTGACGGGAGCGGCCACCGGGGAGCTGTTTTTT.